These T cell receptor beta chains were read from a single sample in a study of blood T cell repertoires in COVID-19. Clones were read by immunoSEQ multiplex PCR, and TCRdb kept only the in-frame ones, dropping some. The data hold approximately 150,000 clones, with about 89% observed a single time. Sequencing was done on a sample of PBMCs or T cells enriched from blood (not recorded which). These TCRs come from a man aged 55 to 69 who had recovered from COVID-19. Each CDR3 is given with its conserved first and last residue. The D gene is left open where the match is weak. A row's size may be missing; if present it is once, few, many or a size class.

clone size	D gene	J gene	V gene	CDR3 DNA	CDR3 protein
.	.	TRBJ1-1	TRBV6-5	TGTGCCAGCAGTTACTCCGGGACTCAAGGGACTGAAGCTTTCTTT	CASSYSGTQGTEAFF
once	.	TRBJ1-2	TRBV7-9	TGTGCCAGCAGCTTAGACAGCTCTAACTATGGCTACACCTTC	CASSLDSSNYGYTF
few	.	TRBJ2-1	TRBV5-4	TGTGCCAGCAGCTTGGGGGGAGGCCTAAACTCCTACAATGAGCAGTTCTTC	CASSLGGGLNSYNEQFF
few	.	TRBJ2-7	TRBV7-2	TGTGCCAGCAGCTTAGGTGGGACTCGGAACGAGCAGTACTTC	CASSLGGTRNEQYF
.	TRBD1	TRBJ1-2	TRBV2	TGTGCCAGCAAAGGAGGGGGCCTCAAAGGTTATGGCTACACCTTC	CASKGGGLKGYGYTF
.	.	TRBJ1-1	TRBV11-2	TGTGCCAGCAGCCTCGACACTGAAGCTTTCTTT	CASSLDTEAFF
.	.	TRBJ1-3	TRBV28	TGTGCCAGCAGTAAGAACAGGGATCGGGCCTCTGGAAACACCATATATTTT	CASSKNRDRASGNTIYF
.	TRBD1	TRBJ1-4	TRBV18	TGTGCCAGCTCACCGACGGGACAGGGGGCAACTAATGAAAAACTGTTTTTT	CASSPTGQGATNEKLFF
.	.	TRBJ1-3	TRBV7-9	TGTGCCAGCAGCTTAGGGTCTGGGGCCCACTCTGGAAACACCATATATTTT	CASSLGSGAHSGNTIYF
few	.	TRBJ1-1	TRBV18	TGTGCCAGCTCACCCCTATCGGACAGTCAAGCTGAAGCTTTCTTT	CASSPLSDSQAEAFF
few	TRBD2	TRBJ2-7	TRBV12-3/TRBV12-4	TGTGCCAGCAGCCGGACTAGCAATGAGCAGTACTTC	CASSRTSNEQYF
.	.	TRBJ1-2	TRBV19	TGTGCCAGTAGTCCAGCGCAAAGGAAGCCCTATGGCTACACCTTC	CASSPAQRKPYGYTF
once	TRBD1	TRBJ2-7	TRBV4-1	TGCGCCAGCAGACATCTGGGACAGTCCTACGAGCAGTACTTC	CASRHLGQSYEQYF
.	.	TRBJ1-4	TRBV6-5	TGTGCCAGCAGACCTAACGCGGGGGGGGAAAAACTGTTTTTT	CASRPNAGGEKLFF
.	.	TRBJ2-7	TRBV15	TGTGCCACCAGCAGAGAAGGGCAGGGGTCCTACGAGCAGTACTTC	CATSREGQGSYEQYF
.	.	TRBJ2-5	TRBV5-6	TGTGCCAGCAGCCGTCGGACAGACGCCCAAGAGACCCAGTACTTC	CASSRRTDAQETQYF
.	.	TRBJ2-3	TRBV11-3	TGTGCCAGCAGCTTAGGCGGGTTCACAGATACGCAGTATTTT	CASSLGGFTDTQYF
few	.	TRBJ1-5	TRBV15	TGTGCCACCAGCAGATCCCGACCGGGGCAGCCCCAGCATTTT	CATSRSRPGQPQHF
.	TRBD1	TRBJ2-7	TRBV5-1	TGCGCCAGCAGCTCCGGACAGGGTTTTTACGAGCAGTACTTC	CASSSGQGFYEQYF
.	TRBD2	TRBJ2-5	TRBV18	TGTGCCAGCTCAGCGGGAGCCTATGGAGAGACCCAGTACTTC	CASSAGAYGETQYF
once	.	TRBJ2-7	TRBV14	TGTGCCAGCAGCCAAGAGGAGGCCCTCTCCTACGAGCAGTACTTC	CASSQEEALSYEQYF
.	.	TRBJ2-3	TRBV5-5	TGTGCCAGCAGCTCCCCATTCGGGGGAGGAGATACGCAGTATTTT	CASSSPFGGGDTQYF
.	.	TRBJ1-6	TRBV2	TGTGCCAGCAGTGAGAGACAGTTACATAATTCACCCCTCCACTTT	CASSERQLHNSPLHF
.	TRBD2	TRBJ2-2	TRBV27	TGTGCCAGCAGTTCGGGACTAGCGGGAGTTGGGACCGGGGAGCTGTTTTTT	CASSSGLAGVGTGELFF
.	.	TRBJ2-2	TRBV18	TGTGCCAGCTCACCACAACAGGGGAACACCGGGGAGCTGTTTTTT	CASSPQQGNTGELFF
.	.	TRBJ1-4	TRBV4-1	TGCGCCAGCAGCCAAGCCGGGTCTCATATGGGTACTAATGAAAAACTGTTTTTT	CASSQAGSHMGTNEKLFF
.	.	TRBJ2-3	TRBV3-1/TRBV3-2	TGTGCCAGCAGCCAAGAATTGGGGGGACTTCTCACAGATACGCAGTATTTT	CASSQELGGLLTDTQYF